These 27 T cell receptor beta chains originate from one sample sequenced in a study of T cell responses to AZD1222 COVID-19 vaccine. Clones were sequenced by immunoSEQ multiplex PCR, and TCRdb holds only the in-frame ones, with some missing. The profile covers under 130,000 clones, with about nine tenths appearing a single time and about 5% taken by the ten largest. This specimen was peripheral blood, taken on day 0 of AZD1222 vaccination. These receptors came from an adult in good health.

The rearrangement links TRBV7-3 to TRBJ2-3, with 8 bases lining up with TRBD2. V gave up 5 bases and J gave up 4 bases; unmatched junction bases: 8. Germline CDR1 SGHTA, CDR2 FQGTGA. The CDR3 totals 15 residues. CDR3 amino acids: CASSPTGLVPDTQYF. The CDR3 region has the DNA TGTGCCAGCAGCCCCACGGGACTAGTCCCAGATACGCAGTATTTT.

Comments on this clone: Other DNA sequences in the sample encode the same CDR3. The rearrangement uses TRBV28 and TRBJ1-6; 9 bases agree with TRBD1. The trim removed 5 bases at V and 8 bases at J, leaving 4 bases unmatched. The CDR3 length is 14 residues. Germline V gene lookup returns CDR1 MDHEN and CDR2 SYDVKM. Here the CDR3 reads CASSPGTGYSPLHF. CDR3 in DNA: TGTGCCAGCAGTCCCGGGACAGGGTATTCACCCCTCCACTTT.

This CDR3 reads CASRDRDAGELFF. The DNA of the CDR3 is TGCGCCAGCCGAGACAGGGACGCCGGGGAGCTGTTTTTT. The chain has TRBV5-1 and TRBJ2-2; 7 bases align to TRBD1. V lost 7 bases and J lost 6; bases outside the gene matches: 6. Per germline, CDR1 SGHRS and CDR2 YFSETQ. The CDR3 runs 13 residues.

The CDR3 nucleotides are TGCGCCAGCAGCCAAGCAACCGGGACTAGCGGTCTAAATGAGCAGTTCTTC. Translated, it gives CASSQATGTSGLNEQFF. The V and J genes are TRBV4-1 and TRBJ2-1, with 11 bases lining up with TRBD2. The CDR3 spans 17 residues. Germline CDR1 reads MGHRA; CDR2 reads YSYEKL. The V segment lost 1 base and the J segment 7 bases; nucleotides outside the gene matches: 9.

The chain is built from TRBV19 and TRBJ1-2, with D possibly TRBD1 on 6 matching bases. The V gene's germline CDR1 is LNHDA and CDR2 SQIVND (reference sequence). This CDR3 has 13 amino acids. The V end was cut by 4 bases, the J end by 3 bases, with 9 bases between. The CDR3 sequence is CASSTRTDYGYTF. Here the CDR3 DNA reads TGTGCCAGTAGTACTAGGACAGACTATGGCTACACCTTC.

CDR3 in DNA: TGTGCCAGCCGCAGTGGGGACAGGTTTAATTCACCCCTCCACTTT. Amino acids: CASRSGDRFNSPLHF. The chain couples TRBV6-5 to TRBJ1-6; 8 bases line up with TRBD1. The CDR3 runs to 15 residues. The germline gives CDR1 MNHEY, CDR2 SVGAGI. Unmatched junction bases numbered 9, after V lost 8 bases and J lost 6 bases.

The chain combines TRBV2 with TRBJ1-1; D is ambiguous. The CDR3 totals 14 residues. CDR1 and CDR2 (germline): SNHLY, FYNNEI. The V end lost 4 bases, the J end lost 4 bases, and 13 bases lay between the germline ends. The CDR3, as DNA: TGTGCCAGCAGTGGAGACCCGGAGGCCACTGAAGCTTTCTTT. It is translated as CASSGDPEATEAFF.

The chain is built from TRBV15 and TRBJ2-5, with a possible D match to TRBD1 (6 bases). Germline V gene lookup returns CDR1 LNHNV and CDR2 YYDKDF (reference sequence). The V gene lost 5 bases and the J gene lost 5 bases, with 15 bases spanning the gap. CDR3 length: 14 residues. CDR3 coding DNA: TGTGCCACCAGCGAGCGGACAGCCGGGGAGACCCAGTACTTC. This codes for CATSERTAGETQYF.

The chain combines TRBV11-2 with TRBJ2-1; no reliable D call. The CDR3 totals 13 residues. V was shortened by 1 base and J by 9 bases, with 10 bases between the two germline ends. Germline CDR1 reads SGHAT; CDR2 reads FQNNGV. The CDR3 DNA reads TGTGCCAGCAGCTTAGGATCCGGTTCTGAGCAGTTCTTC. This codes for CASSLGSGSEQFF.

The rearrangement joins TRBV27 to TRBJ1-2; D may be TRBD1 (5 bases). The CDR3 is made up of 14 amino acids. Between the trimmed V and J ends, which lost 8 bases and 3 bases, there was a span of 16 bases. CDR1 and CDR2 (germline): MNHEY, SMNVEV (reference sequence). The CDR3 DNA reads as TGTGCCAGCCGTAGACCGGGGGGGGACTATGGCTACACCTTC. Translated: CASRRPGGDYGYTF.

The rearrangement uses TRBV11-3 and TRBJ2-5, with TRBD1 as a possible D gene (6 bases). V lost 3 bases to trimming and J lost 6 bases, with 11 bases between them. The CDR3 is 13 residues long. The V gene's germline CDR1 is SGHNT and CDR2 YENEEA. The CDR3 DNA sequence: TGTGCCAGCAGCTTTCAACAGGGACAGACCCAGTACTTC. It translates to CASSFQQGQTQYF.

V and J are TRBV14 and TRBJ1-1, with D perhaps TRBD1 (6 bases). V lost 5 bases and J lost 1, with 8 bases in between. The germline V gene encodes CDR1 SGHDN and CDR2 FVKESK. This CDR3 has 13 residues. The CDR3 is CASSSQGNTEAFF. The CDR3 nucleotides are TGTGCCAGCAGCTCACAGGGGAACACTGAAGCTTTCTTT.

The rearrangement links TRBV12-5 to TRBJ2-3, with TRBD1 matching 12 bases. Trimming at V came to 2 bases and at J to 5 bases, leaving 5 bases not matched to a gene. The germline V gene encodes CDR1 LGHNT and CDR2 FRNRAP. The CDR3 is 16 amino acids. Here the CDR3 reads CASGLPRDRGLDTQYF. CDR3 nucleotides: TGTGCTAGTGGTTTGCCCCGGGACAGGGGGCTAGATACGCAGTATTTT.

This chain joins TRBV30 and TRBJ2-2; TRBD1 aligns across 8 bases. The ends lost 0 bases at V and 10 bases at J; junction bases unmatched: 10. Germline loops: CDR1 GTSNPN, CDR2 SVGIG (reference sequence). The CDR3 spans 15 residues. The CDR3 reads CAWSVRGRGHVELFF. The DNA for the CDR3 is TGTGCCTGGAGTGTACGGGGCAGGGGGCATGTGGAGCTGTTTTTT.

This clone was observed a few times. The chain is built from TRBV29-1 and TRBJ1-1; 9 nucleotides align to TRBD1. In germline, CDR1 is SQVTM, CDR2 ANQGSEA. The CDR3 runs 12 residues. Trimming took 4 bases from V and 6 from J; bases not matched to a gene: 3. CDR3: CSVGTGAPEAFF. CDR3 bases: TGCAGCGTTGGGACAGGGGCCCCTGAAGCTTTCTTT.

This chain links TRBV3-1 (or the pseudogene TRBV3-2) with TRBJ2-1; perhaps TRBD1 as D (6 bases). Germline CDR1 is LGHDT and CDR2 is YNNKEL (reference sequence). V lost 1 base to trimming and J lost 8 bases, with 15 bases between them. CDR3 length: 15 residues. The CDR3 is CASSQGAWGRDEQFF. The CDR3 bases are TGTGCCAGCAGCCAAGGCGCTTGGGGGCGCGATGAGCAGTTCTTC.

This rearrangement joins TRBV30 to TRBJ2-7, with 9 bases fitting TRBD1. Per germline, CDR1 GTSNPN and CDR2 SVGIG (reference sequence). Unmatched junction bases numbered 19, after V lost 5 bases and J lost 5 bases. The CDR3 runs 17 residues. The CDR3 DNA is TGTGCCTGGCAACCTCTTAGGGGGGGGACAGGGAACAACGAGCAGTACTTC. This codes for CAWQPLRGGTGNNEQYF.

Comments on this clone: At one end, the junction sequence differs from germline, possibly due to a read error. The CDR3 sequence is CTSSADIYREELFF. In DNA, the CDR3 is TGTACCAGCAGTGCGGACATTTACCGGGAAGAGCTGTTTTTT. The chain recombines TRBV2 with TRBJ2-2; D may match TRBD1 or TRBD2 (5 bases each). The CDR3 spans 14 residues. Per germline, CDR1 SNHLY and CDR2 FYNNEI.

This sequence joins TRBV18 and TRBJ1-4, with a possible D match to TRBD1 (5 bases). V lost 4 bases and J lost 0, with 12 bases in between. The germline V gene has CDR1 KGHSH and CDR2 LQKENI. This CDR3 is 16 amino acids long. The CDR3 protein is CASSLQTVSTNEKLFF. CDR3 DNA sequence: TGTGCCAGCTCACTACAGACAGTCTCAACTAATGAAAAACTGTTTTTT.

The chain couples TRBV10-3 to TRBJ2-7; D uncertain. Germline V gene data show CDR1 as ENHRY and CDR2 as SYGVKD. The CDR3 is made up of 14 amino acids. V was shortened by 3 bases and J by 4 bases, with 13 bases between the two germline ends. CDR3 loop: CAISDYQWAYEQYF. CDR3 nucleotides: TGTGCCATCAGTGATTACCAGTGGGCATACGAGCAGTACTTC.

The chain recombines TRBV7-8 with TRBJ2-7; 9 bases line up with TRBD2. The germline gives CDR1 SGHVS, CDR2 FQNEAQ. The J segment lost 3 bases and the V segment lost 3 bases, leaving 6 bases of the junction unmatched. This CDR3 has 15 residues. In nucleotides, the CDR3 is TGTGCCAGCAGCTTTAGCGGGGGTACCCACTACGAGCAGTACTTC. Amino acids: CASSFSGGTHYEQYF.

This chain joins TRBV2 and TRBJ1-6; 8 nucleotides match TRBD1. Germline V gene data show CDR1 as SNHLY and CDR2 as FYNNEI. J lost 7 bases, V lost 8 bases, and 19 bases had no gene match. The CDR3 has 18 residues. The CDR3 sequence: CASGTGPYGGNENSPLHF. The CDR3 DNA sequence: TGTGCCAGCGGGACAGGTCCTTACGGGGGGAATGAGAATTCACCCCTCCACTTT.

The rearrangement links TRBV5-4 to TRBJ1-2, with 10 positions matching TRBD1. Germline V gene data show CDR1 as SGHNT and CDR2 as YYREEE (reference sequence). CDR3 length: 15 residues. After removal of 3 bases from V and 8 bases from J, the junction contained 10 bases not matched to a gene. The CDR3 DNA follows: TGTGCCAGCAGCTCTACGACAGGGGGCGCGCGGGGCTACACCTTC. Protein product: CASSSTTGGARGYTF.

The V call is TRBV20-1, the J call TRBJ2-7; 11 nucleotides agree with TRBD1. Germline CDR1 reads DFQATT; CDR2 reads SNEGSKA (reference sequence). The CDR3 has 11 residues. The DNA of the CDR3 is TGCAGCCCGGGACAGGGGGACGAGCAGTACTTC. It codes for CSPGQGDEQYF.

The V and J genes are TRBV5-6 and TRBJ1-3, with TRBD1 matching 7 bases. There are 15 residues in the CDR3. Per germline, CDR1 SGHDT and CDR2 YYEEEE. With V trimmed by 7 bases and J by 4 bases, 11 bases remained unmatched. The CDR3 nucleotides read TGTGCCAGCTTCCCACCGACAGGGCGCGGAAACACCATATATTTT. This encodes CASFPPTGRGNTIYF. Looking up the rest from reference TRBV5-6 and TRBJ1-3 gives the full variable domain: DAGVTQSPTHLIKTRGQQVTLRCSPKSGHDTVSWYQQALGQGPQFIFQYYEEEERQRGNFPDRFSGHQFPNYSSELNVNALLLGDSALYLCASFPPTGRGNTIYFGEGSWLTVV.

The rearrangement joins TRBV6-6 to TRBJ1-2; D may be TRBD1 (5 bases). V gave up 1 base and J gave up 8 bases, with 11 bases separating them. This CDR3 region has 13 residues. Germline lookup yields CDR1 MNHNY and CDR2 SVGAGI (reference sequence). The CDR3, as DNA: TGTGCCAGCAGTTACTTTCGGGGGGACGGCTACACCTTC. Protein sequence: CASSYFRGDGYTF.

This chain uses TRBV6-5 with TRBJ1-1; TRBD1 matches at 9 bases. Germline CDR1 is MNHEY and CDR2 is SVGAGI. V lost 7 bases, J lost 6 bases, and 6 bases stayed unmatched. This CDR3 has 13 amino acids. The CDR3 is CASTRDRAAEAFF. CDR3 DNA sequence: TGTGCCAGCACCCGGGACAGGGCGGCTGAAGCTTTCTTT.